The 20 T cell receptor beta chains below were found in one sample sequenced in a study of beta chain features in type 1 diabetes. TCRB transcripts that were expressed got sequenced, as all of the isolated RNA had been reverse transcribed. The repertoire was sequenced with immunoSEQ multiplex PCR; TCRdb's copy has only in-frame clones and lacks some. The sample includes some 700,000 clones, about an eighth seen only once; the top ten take less than 0.025%. Study-level findings and limits: TCRB CDR3s from Type 1 diabetes patients were moderately but significantly shorter in all four CD4+ subsets.

What these receptors recognize is not known. What was sequenced was naive CD4+ T cells from blood. The receptors originated from a man in his late teens or twenties with type 1 diabetes.

The chain couples TRBV11-2 to TRBJ2-2, with 7 bases matching TRBD1. The ends lost 5 bases at V and 6 bases at J; junction bases unmatched: 3. CDR3 length equals 13 residues. CDR1 and CDR2 from the germline V gene are SGHAT and FQNNGV. As DNA, the CDR3 is TGTGCCAGCAGCAACGACAGGGCCGGGGAGCTGTTTTTT. Residues: CASSNDRAGELFF.

This rearrangement joins TRBV30 to TRBJ2-5, with TRBD2 matching over 11 bases. Germline CDR1 reads GTSNPN; CDR2 reads SVGIG (reference sequence). This CDR3 region has 14 residues. The junction had 8 bases not matched to a gene; V was cut back by 0 bases and J by 11 bases. CDR3 region: CAWSVTSGARRQYF. CDR3 coding DNA: TGTGCCTGGAGTGTGACTAGCGGGGCGAGGAGGCAGTACTTC.

This clone came up a few times. The rearrangement joins TRBV14 to TRBJ2-5, with D perhaps matching TRBD1 or TRBD2 (5 bases each). The V end lost 1 base, the J end lost 7 bases, and 7 bases lay between the germline ends. Germline loops: CDR1 SGHDN, CDR2 FVKESK. There are 12 residues in the CDR3. The CDR3 loop is CASSQGGGTQYF. CDR3 nucleotides: TGTGCCAGCAGCCAAGGTGGGGGGACCCAGTACTTC.

This clone was counted between two and nine times. V and J are TRBV21-1 and TRBJ2-6; the table's D call of TRBD2 was not tested on the DNA. TRBV21-1 is annotated as a pseudogene. The CDR3 has 19 residues. The CDR3 region has the DNA TGTGCCAGCAGCAAAGTACCGGGTCACCCCAACTCTGGGGCCAACGTCCTGACTTTC. Its protein is CASSKVPGHPNSGANVLTF.

This clone was observed a few times. The chain uses TRBV30 and TRBJ2-3; possible D gene TRBD1, 5 bases. The CDR3 is 14 residues long. Germline V gene lookup returns CDR1 GTSNPN and CDR2 SVGIG (reference sequence). Trimming removed 4 bases from V and 2 bases from J, with 13 bases in between. The CDR3 nucleotides are TGTGCCTGGACCGTAGGGGCCCACACAGATACGCAGTATTTT. Translating it yields CAWTVGAHTDTQYF.

This clone occurred a few times. Other DNA sequences of this sample code for an identical CDR3. V gene TRBV11-2 combines with J gene TRBJ1-5, with D unresolved. The germline V gene has CDR1 SGHAT and CDR2 FQNNGV. This CDR3 contains 12 residues. Trimming took 1 base from V and 4 from J, leaving 2 bases between them. The CDR3: CASSLGNQPQHF. CDR3 sequence (DNA): TGTGCCAGCAGCTTAGGAAATCAGCCCCAGCATTTT.

This clone was found a few times. The chain joins TRBV7-3 to TRBJ2-1; 9 bases match TRBD2. The ends lost 1 base at V and 8 bases at J; junction bases unmatched: 6. Germline V CDR1 and CDR2: SGHTA, FQGTGA. The CDR3 runs to 15 residues. CDR3 nucleotides: TGTGCCAGCAGCTTAATAGCGGGGGTTGACCATGAGCAGTTCTTC. Its translation: CASSLIAGVDHEQFF. Combining the CDR3 with reference TRBV7-3 and TRBJ2-1 gives the whole variable domain GAGVSQTPSNKVTEKGKYVELRCDPISGHTALYWYRQSLGQGPEFLIYFQGTGAADDSGLPNDRFFAVRPEGSVSTLKIQRTERGDSAVYLCASSLIAGVDHEQFFGPGTRLTVL.

The chain joins TRBV6-1 to TRBJ2-5; the match to TRBD1 covers 8 bases. CDR3 length equals 13 residues. V was pared by 7 bases and J by 5 bases, with 6 bases of the junction left unmatched. From germline, CDR1 is MNHNS and CDR2 SASEGT. DNA of the CDR3: TGTGCCAGCATTTCGGGACAGGTTGAGACCCAGTACTTC. Encoded protein: CASISGQVETQYF.

This clone was counted a few times. The DNA of the CDR3 is TGTGCCTGGAGTGTACAGGCAGTTGGGGGCTACACCTTC. Translation: CAWSVQAVGGYTF. The chain recombines TRBV30 with TRBJ1-2, with TRBD1 as a possible D gene (5 bases). V lost 0 bases and J 8 bases, leaving 13 bases between the germline ends. This CDR3 has 13 residues. Germline V gene sequence: CDR1 GTSNPN, CDR2 SVGIG (reference sequence).

To note about this clone: An end of the junction does not agree with germline; a read error may underlie this. This sequence joins TRBV28 and TRBJ2-7, with a weak D call TRBD2 (7 bases). The germline V gene encodes CDR1 MDHEN and CDR2 SYDVKM. CDR3 length: 11 amino acids. CDR3 DNA: TGTGCCAGCAGTTTGGGGGGGCTCACGCACTTC. Translation gives CASSLGGLTHF. The whole variable domain, remainder taken from reference TRBV28 and TRBJ2-7, is DVKVTQSSRYLVKRTGEKVFLECVQDMDHENMFWYRQDPGLGLRLIYFSYDVKMKEKGDIPEGYSVSREKKERFSLILESASTNQTSMYLCASSLGGLTHFGPGTRLTVT.

The rearrangement joins TRBV30 to TRBJ2-6; D possibly uses TRBD1 or TRBD2 (5 bases each). CDR3 length: 13 residues. The germline V and J ends were trimmed by 8 bases and 4 bases, with 12 bases remaining between them. Germline lookup yields CDR1 GTSNPN and CDR2 SVGIG (reference sequence). The CDR3 DNA sequence: TGTGCCCGGGGTGGGGCAGGGGCCAACGTCCTGACTTTC. It translates to CARGGAGANVLTF.

V is TRBV30 and J is TRBJ1-4, with a weak D call TRBD1 (6 bases). Germline-derived CDR1 and CDR2 are GTSNPN and SVGIG (reference sequence). V was pared by 5 bases and J by 7 bases, with 14 bases between. The CDR3 covers 13 residues. CDR3 loop: CAWGGGLGEKLFF. CDR3 sequence (DNA): TGTGCCTGGGGAGGGGGGTTAGGTGAAAAACTGTTTTTT.

The V gene is TRBV12-5, the J gene TRBJ2-1; 10 bases are shared with TRBD2. With V trimmed by 1 base and J by 7 bases, 10 bases remained unmatched. There are 17 residues in the CDR3. CDR1 and CDR2 (germline): LGHNT, FRNRAP. CDR3 in amino acids: CASGLDLSSGGDNEQFF. In nucleotides, the CDR3 is TGTGCTAGTGGTTTGGACCTCTCTAGCGGGGGAGATAATGAGCAGTTCTTC. Combining the CDR3 with reference TRBV12-5 and TRBJ2-1 gives the whole variable domain DARVTQTPRHKVTEMGQEVTMRCQPILGHNTVFWYRQTMMQGLELLAYFRNRAPLDDSGMPKDRFSAEMPDATLATLKIQPSEPRDSAVYFCASGLDLSSGGDNEQFFGPGTRLTVL.

This clone occurred a few times. This rearrangement joins TRBV20-1 to TRBJ1-1; D gene unclear. The CDR3 contains 10 residues. The V end lost 3 bases, the J end lost 7 bases, and 6 bases lay between the germline ends. Germline CDR1 DFQATT, CDR2 SNEGSKA (reference sequence). CDR3 region: CSARAIEAFF. The CDR3 bases are TGCAGTGCTAGGGCGATTGAAGCTTTCTTT.

This clone was picked up a small number of times. The chain carries TRBV30 and TRBJ2-7; 10 bases agree with TRBD1. CDR1 GTSNPN and CDR2 SVGIG come from the germline V gene (reference sequence). The V and J ends lost 2 bases and 6 bases, in that order; junction bases with no gene match: 7. This CDR3 is built from 14 residues. In DNA, the CDR3 is TGTGCCTGGAGTTTAATGACAGGGGGCAGCGAGCAGTACTTC. Protein product: CAWSLMTGGSEQYF.

This clone was counted between two and nine times. The chain is built from TRBV30 and TRBJ1-2, with a weak D call TRBD1 (5 bases). This CDR3 spans 13 amino acids. Germline CDR1 and CDR2: GTSNPN and SVGIG (reference sequence). Trimming cost V 0 bases and J 8 bases, with 13 bases left between them. CDR3 sequence: CAWSVPAGTGYTF. DNA for the CDR3: TGTGCCTGGAGTGTACCGGCGGGGACCGGCTACACCTTC.

This clone occurred a few times. This chain connects TRBV19 to TRBJ2-2, with 7 bases aligning to TRBD1. The CDR3 is 16 amino acids. The germline CDR1 and CDR2 sequences are LNHDA and SQIVND (reference sequence). Trimming at V came to 6 bases and at J to 4 bases, leaving 11 bases not matched to a gene. In nucleotides, the CDR3 is TGTGCCAGTAGCCCGTACAGGGGCGAAAGCACCGGGGAGCTGTTTTTT. This encodes CASSPYRGESTGELFF.

The rearrangement links TRBV7-8 to TRBJ2-1; 12 positions agree with TRBD2. Germline loops: CDR1 SGHVS, CDR2 FQNEAQ. CDR3 length equals 18 residues. Trimming took 4 bases from V and 0 from J; bases not matched to a gene: 7. DNA for the CDR3: TGTGCCAGCAGCTCCAGACTAGCGGGGGACCCCTCCTACAATGAGCAGTTCTTC. Its protein product is CASSSRLAGDPSYNEQFF.

Concerning this clone itself: At the DNA level, this CDR3 is encoded by other sequences in the same sample as well. The V and J genes are TRBV29-1 and TRBJ2-7; weak D call: TRBD2 (5 bases). CDR1 and CDR2 from the germline V gene are SQVTM and ANQGSEA. This CDR3 contains 13 residues. The V gene lost 5 bases and the J gene lost 0 bases, with 11 bases spanning the gap. CDR3 protein: CSVRGRSSYEQYF. The CDR3 DNA sequence: TGCAGCGTTAGAGGGCGGAGCTCCTACGAGCAGTACTTC.

CDR3 sequence reads: CASRVTENTGELFF. CDR3 coding DNA: TGTGCCAGCAGGGTGACGGAAAACACCGGGGAGCTGTTTTTT. The chain combines TRBV6-1 with TRBJ2-2; unclear D gene. With 6 bases removed from V and 2 bases from J, the gap between germline ends came to 10 bases. The V gene's germline CDR1 is MNHNS and CDR2 SASEGT. The CDR3 length is 14 residues.